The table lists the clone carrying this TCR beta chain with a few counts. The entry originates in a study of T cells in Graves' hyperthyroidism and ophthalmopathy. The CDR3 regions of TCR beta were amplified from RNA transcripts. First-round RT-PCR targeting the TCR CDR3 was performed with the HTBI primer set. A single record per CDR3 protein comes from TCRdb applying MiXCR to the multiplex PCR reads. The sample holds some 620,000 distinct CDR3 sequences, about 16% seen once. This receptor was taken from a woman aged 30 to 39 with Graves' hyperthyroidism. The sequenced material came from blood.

The CDR3 spells CASSGSGLQYEQYF. The CDR3 DNA sequence: TGTGCCAGCTCAGGGTCAGGGCTCCAATACGAGCAGTACTTC. J is TRBJ2-7 and V is TRBV18, with a weak D call TRBD1 (5 bases). Germline assignment: CDR1 KGHSH and CDR2 LQKENI. The V and J ends lost 5 bases and 4 bases respectively, with 15 bases between them. The CDR3 length is 14 residues.